This T cell receptor beta chain stems from a study of cytomegalovirus exposure and HLA in healthy donors. Findings and limits, study-wide: The authors listed 164 TCR beta chains as cytomegalovirus-associated.

Per the germline V gene, CDR1 is SGHAT and CDR2 is FQNNGV. The length of the CDR3 is 14 residues. V was pared by 10 bases and J by 0 bases, with 15 bases between. Details on this clone: Its antigen is as yet unknown.

PCR involved 60 Vbeta and 13 Jbeta primers. Only in-frame clones appear in the TCRdb table, and some are missing; sequencing was by immunoSEQ multiplex PCR. Among 200,000 to 250,000 clones listed, 85% to 90% were seen once. The rearrangement joins TRBV11-2 to TRBJ1-1; D may be TRBD1 (6 bases). The specimen sequenced was PBMCs. The sequence came from a young woman in good health and CMV-seronegative. The CDR3 loop is CANAPRGMNTEAFF. The CDR3 DNA reads as TGTGCCAACGCCCCCAGGGGTATGAACACTGAAGCTTTCTTT.